This is a list of T cell receptor beta chains from one sample in a study of blood T cell repertoires in COVID-19. The assay was immunoSEQ multiplex PCR, and TCRdb's table has in-frame clones only and misses some. The data show around 270,000 clones, around nine tenths seen once. The sequenced material came from PBMCs or T cells enriched from blood (not recorded which). These receptor sequences come from a woman aged 40-49 years who had been exposed to COVID-19. CDR3s include the opening cysteine and the closing phenylalanine or tryptophan. D genes are given only for firm matches. A clone size is listed for some rows: how often the clone was seen (once, few, many), or a class if it is expanded.

size	V	D	J	DNA	CDR3
once	TRBV5-8	TRBD1	TRBJ1-4	TGTGCCAGCAGCTGGTGGGGACAGGGTAATGAAAAACTGTTTTTT	CASSWWGQGNEKLFF
.	TRBV7-2	.	TRBJ2-1	TGTGCCAGCAGCTCCTACAGGGCTAGTGAGCAGTTCTTC	CASSSYRASEQFF
.	TRBV3-1/TRBV3-2	.	TRBJ2-2	TGTGCCAGCAGCCTCTTACAGGGGAACACCGGGGAGCTGTTTTTT	CASSLLQGNTGELFF
.	TRBV3-1/TRBV3-2	.	TRBJ2-4	TGTGCCAGCAGCCAGGACGACAGGAGCCTAGCCAAAAACATTCAGTACTTC	CASSQDDRSLAKNIQYF
.	TRBV6-1	.	TRBJ1-3	TGTGCCAGCAGTGGAGCCCGGGGAAACACCATATATTTT	CASSGARGNTIYF
.	TRBV7-9	TRBD1	TRBJ1-2	TGTGCCAGCAGCCCACTCGGCCGGGACAGGGATGGCTACACCTTC	CASSPLGRDRDGYTF
.	TRBV19	TRBD1	TRBJ1-2	TGTGCCAGTTACAGGGGGCCAGGACGCTATGGCTACACCTTC	CASYRGPGRYGYTF
.	TRBV9	TRBD1	TRBJ1-1	TGTGCCAGCAGCGCTCCGGGACAGGGGTTGAACACTGAAGCTTTCTTT	CASSAPGQGLNTEAFF
.	TRBV19	TRBD1	TRBJ1-1	TGTGCCAGCGCGGACAGGGCAGGGACTGAAGCTTTCTTT	CASADRAGTEAFF
.	TRBV4-3	TRBD1	TRBJ1-2	TGCGCCAGCAGCCTCGGACAGGGGAGGGGTGGCTACACCTTC	CASSLGQGRGGYTF
.	TRBV30	.	TRBJ1-1	TGTGCCTGGAGTGTACTGATCCCCCAAGCTTTCTTT	CAWSVLIPQAFF
.	TRBV7-2	.	TRBJ1-5	TGTGCCAGCAGCTTAGTAGGGCAGGGGAATCAGCCCCAGCATTTT	CASSLVGQGNQPQHF
few	TRBV27	TRBD2	TRBJ2-3	TGTGCCAGCAGTTTTTCAACTAGCGGGATACTCCGAGGCACAGATACGCAGTATTTT	CASSFSTSGILRGTDTQYF
.	TRBV5-6	.	TRBJ2-3	TGTGCCAGCAGCTCAACAGGGCCCCATATATCGGATACGCAGTATTTT	CASSSTGPHISDTQYF
once	TRBV15	.	TRBJ1-4	TGTGCCACCAGCAGAGATGGTGGCAGGGGTAGGGAAAAACTGTTTTTT	CATSRDGGRGREKLFF
.	TRBV2	TRBD2	TRBJ2-1	TGTGCCAGCAGTGTACTAGCGGGGGGGAATGAGCAGTTCTTC	CASSVLAGGNEQFF
.	TRBV7-6	TRBD1	TRBJ2-3	TGTGCCAGCAGCGCAACCGGGACAGGGGGAGTAGCAGATACGCAGTATTTT	CASSATGTGGVADTQYF
.	TRBV4-3	.	TRBJ2-1	TGCGCCAGCAGCCCACTCGGCGGTGAGCAGTTCTTC	CASSPLGGEQFF
.	TRBV5-1	TRBD2	TRBJ2-5	TGCGCCAGCACCGCTAGCGGGGGAGGACAAGAGACCCAGTACTTC	CASTASGGGQETQYF
.	TRBV27	.	TRBJ1-5	TGTGCCAGCAGTTTAGCGGGGTCTAGGCAGCCCCAGCATTTT	CASSLAGSRQPQHF
.	TRBV6-5	.	TRBJ2-1	TGTGCCAGCAGTTACCGGCGGGGATCGGGTGAGCAGTTCTTC	CASSYRRGSGEQFF
.	TRBV7-3	.	TRBJ1-1	TGTGCCAGCAGCTTATTAGGAGGCGGTAACACTGAAGCTTTCTTT	CASSLLGGGNTEAFF
.	TRBV6-5	.	TRBJ1-2	TGTGCCAGCAGTTACTCCCCGGACACCCTCTATGGCTACACCTTC	CASSYSPDTLYGYTF
.	TRBV7-3	.	TRBJ1-6	TGTGCCAGCAGCTTAACGGGGCAGGGAGGAGGTTCACCCCTCCACTTT	CASSLTGQGGGSPLHF
.	TRBV30	TRBD1	TRBJ2-7	TGTGCCTGCCTTAAGGGGGCGCAAAAAGGCGAGCAGTACTTC	CACLKGAQKGEQYF
.	TRBV5-5	.	TRBJ2-4	TGTGCCAGCAGGGTCCCTGGGGGGACGAATGACTTC	CASRVPGGTNDF
.	TRBV7-6	.	TRBJ2-1	TGTGCCAGCAGCCCCTATAGTTGGCGGAAGCCCCGAGAGACCTACAATGAGCAGTTCTTC	CASSPYSWRKPRETYNEQFF
.	TRBV28	.	TRBJ1-3	TGTGCCAGCACTCTCCCTGGAAACACCATATATTTT	CASTLPGNTIYF
.	TRBV19	TRBD2	TRBJ2-2	TGTGCCAGTACCGATCAGGTTGGGACTAGTAGGCCCGGGGAGCTGTTTTTT	CASTDQVGTSRPGELFF
.	TRBV5-4	TRBD2	TRBJ2-3	TGTGCCAGCAGCTCTAGCGGGAGTTTAACAGATACGCAGTATTTT	CASSSSGSLTDTQYF
once	TRBV27	TRBD2	TRBJ2-3	TGTGCCAGCAGTTACCATGATTGGCGGGGGATCAGAGATACGCAGTATTTT	CASSYHDWRGIRDTQYF
.	TRBV18	.	TRBJ1-3	TGTGCCAGCTCACCCGACTTAGGCCCTGGAAACACCATATATTTT	CASSPDLGPGNTIYF
once	TRBV28	.	TRBJ2-3	TGTGCCAGCGTAAAGTGGCTGACAGATACGCAGTATTTT	CASVKWLTDTQYF
.	TRBV7-9	.	TRBJ1-2	TGTGCCAGCAGCGATAGAGCACCTAACTATGGCTACACCTTC	CASSDRAPNYGYTF
.	TRBV5-6	.	TRBJ1-5	TGTGCCAGCGCCCGGTACAATCAGCCCCAGCATTTT	CASARYNQPQHF
.	TRBV28	TRBD1	TRBJ1-2	TGTGCCAGCAGCCCCGAGACAGGGATACACTATGGCTACACCTTC	CASSPETGIHYGYTF
.	TRBV30	.	TRBJ1-5	TGTGCCTGGAGTGTATGGGGGGGAATAGGTCAGCCCCAGCATTTT	CAWSVWGGIGQPQHF
.	TRBV3-1/TRBV3-2	TRBD2	TRBJ2-3	TGTGCCAGCAGCCAAGAATTTTTTGGGACTAGGGCGACAGATACGCAGTATTTT	CASSQEFFGTRATDTQYF
.	TRBV5-3	TRBD1	TRBJ1-1	TGTGCCAGAAGCTTGGGAGCAGGGGGCTTAGACGCTGAAGCTTTCTTT	CARSLGAGGLDAEAFF
.	TRBV30	TRBD1	TRBJ1-2	TGTGCCTGGGGACAGGGGAGTCGCGGCTACACCTTC	CAWGQGSRGYTF
.	TRBV2	TRBD1	TRBJ1-4	TGTGCCAGCAGCCTGCCGGGACAGGGTATCAAAAAACTGTTTTTT	CASSLPGQGIKKLFF
.	TRBV6-5	.	TRBJ1-1	TGTGCCAGCAGTTACTCGAGTCGAGAGACTGAAGCTTTCTTT	CASSYSSRETEAFF
.	TRBV6-2/TRBV6-3	.	TRBJ2-2	TGTGCCAGCAGTTATCGTTTAGGGGAGCTGTTTTTT	CASSYRLGELFF
.	TRBV5-1	.	TRBJ1-6	TGTGCCAGCAGCTTGGAACTAAGCTCCTATAATTCACCCCTCCACTTT	CASSLELSSYNSPLHF
.	TRBV28	.	TRBJ2-3	TGTGCCAGCAGTTACCCAGGGGGCACAGATACGCAGTATTTT	CASSYPGGTDTQYF
.	TRBV4-3	TRBD1	TRBJ1-4	TGCGCCAGCAGCCAACCAAAGGCGACAGGGGAATTTTATGAAAAACTGTTTTTT	CASSQPKATGEFYEKLFF
.	TRBV3-1/TRBV3-2	TRBD1	TRBJ1-2	TGTGCCAGCAGCACCTGGGACAGGGGGGCGGATGGCTACACCTTC	CASSTWDRGADGYTF
once	TRBV12-3/TRBV12-4	TRBD2	TRBJ2-2	TGTGCCAGCAGCCTGGGGGGGACCGGGGAGCTGTTTTTT	CASSLGGTGELFF
.	TRBV2	.	TRBJ2-3	TGTGCCAGCTCTGGACGACTAGACGAGACAGATACGCAGTATTTT	CASSGRLDETDTQYF
.	TRBV6-5	.	TRBJ1-2	TGTGCCAGCAGTCTCGGTAACTATGGCTACACCTTC	CASSLGNYGYTF
.	TRBV27	TRBD2	TRBJ2-1	TGTGCCAGCAGTTTAGGACTAGCGGGGGGATCCGGGCAGTTCTTC	CASSLGLAGGSGQFF
.	TRBV27	.	TRBJ2-1	TGTGCCAGCAGTGAGGAGGGGCGGAGCTCCTACAATGAGCAGTTCTTC	CASSEEGRSSYNEQFF
.	TRBV11-2	.	TRBJ1-2	TGTGCCAGCAGCGGAAGCAGGGCTACCTATGGCTACACCTTC	CASSGSRATYGYTF
.	TRBV19	TRBD1	TRBJ2-2	TGTGCCAGCAGGGGGCCTAACACCGGGGAGCTGTTTTTT	CASRGPNTGELFF
few	TRBV6-2/TRBV6-3	.	TRBJ1-2	TGTGCCAGCAGTTCCTTCAACCGACAGCAGCGCTATGGCTACACCTTC	CASSSFNRQQRYGYTF
.	TRBV12-2	.	TRBJ1-2	TGTGCAAGTCGCTTAACACTCGGACAGGGGGCTAACTATGGCTACACCTTC	CASRLTLGQGANYGYTF
.	TRBV27	TRBD1	TRBJ2-3	TGTGCCAGCAGTTTATCCATTGTTGCTCTGGCGGGACAGGGGACAGATACGCAGTATTTT	CASSLSIVALAGQGTDTQYF
.	TRBV4-1	.	TRBJ2-1	TGCGCCAGCAGCCAAGGGGCGGGCACCGGATATGAGCAGTTCTTC	CASSQGAGTGYEQFF